The present T cell receptor beta chain was sequenced within a study of Graves' ophthalmopathy and Graves' hyperthyroidism. This clonotype has ten or more counts. CDR1 and CDR2 from the germline V gene are SGHVS and FQNEAQ. The CDR3 has 14 amino acids. V gave up 10 bases and J gave up 2 bases, with 15 bases separating them. Using RNA transcripts, the TCR beta CDR3 regions were amplified. RT-PCR was first run with HTBI primers, then multiplex PCR in a second round. MiXCR, applied by TCRdb to the multiplex PCR reads, yields one record per CDR3 protein. The repertoire holds about 740,000 distinct CDR3 sequences, around 40% seen once, with 44% in the top ten.

The sequenced sample was peripheral blood. The chain has TRBV7-8 and TRBJ1-3, with D possibly matching TRBD1 (6 bases). This receptor was taken from an adult man with Graves' ophthalmopathy. The CDR3 region is CATLGAVTGNTIYF. In nucleotides, the CDR3 is TGTGCCACGTTGGGGGCAGTAACTGGAAACACCATATATTTT.